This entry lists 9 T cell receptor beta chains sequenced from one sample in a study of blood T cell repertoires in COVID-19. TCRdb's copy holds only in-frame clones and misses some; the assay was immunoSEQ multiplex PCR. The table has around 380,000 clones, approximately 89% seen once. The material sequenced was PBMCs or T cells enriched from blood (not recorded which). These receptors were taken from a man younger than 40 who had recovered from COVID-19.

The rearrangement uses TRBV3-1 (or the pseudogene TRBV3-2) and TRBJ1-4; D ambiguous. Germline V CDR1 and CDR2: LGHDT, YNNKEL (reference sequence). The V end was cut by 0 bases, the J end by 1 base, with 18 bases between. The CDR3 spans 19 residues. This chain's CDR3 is CASSQENSSEHETNEKLFF. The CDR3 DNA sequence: TGTGCCAGCAGCCAAGAAAACAGTAGTGAGCACGAAACTAATGAAAAACTGTTTTTT.

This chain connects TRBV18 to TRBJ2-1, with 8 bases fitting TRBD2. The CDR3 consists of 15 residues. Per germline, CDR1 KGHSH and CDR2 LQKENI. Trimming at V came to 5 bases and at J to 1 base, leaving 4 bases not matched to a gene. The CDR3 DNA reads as TGTGCCAGCTCAACCGGGAGGGGTTCCTACAATGAGCAGTTCTTC. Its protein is CASSTGRGSYNEQFF.

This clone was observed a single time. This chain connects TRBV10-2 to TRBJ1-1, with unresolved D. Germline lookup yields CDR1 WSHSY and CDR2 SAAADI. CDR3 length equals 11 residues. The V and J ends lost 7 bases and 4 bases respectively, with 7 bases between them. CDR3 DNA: TGCGCCAGCACTTCTCTCACTGAAGCTTTCTTT. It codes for CASTSLTEAFF.

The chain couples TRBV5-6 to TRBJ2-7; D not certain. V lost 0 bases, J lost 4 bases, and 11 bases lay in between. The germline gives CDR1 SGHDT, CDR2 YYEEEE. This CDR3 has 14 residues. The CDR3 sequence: CASSLDVPPYEQYF. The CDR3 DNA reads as TGTGCCAGCAGCTTGGATGTCCCCCCTTACGAGCAGTACTTC.

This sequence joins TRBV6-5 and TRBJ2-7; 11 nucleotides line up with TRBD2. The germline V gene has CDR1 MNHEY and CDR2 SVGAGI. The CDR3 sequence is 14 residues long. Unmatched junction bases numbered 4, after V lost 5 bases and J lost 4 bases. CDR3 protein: CASSNSGGGYEQYF. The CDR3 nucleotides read TGTGCCAGCAGTAATAGCGGGGGGGGATACGAGCAGTACTTC.

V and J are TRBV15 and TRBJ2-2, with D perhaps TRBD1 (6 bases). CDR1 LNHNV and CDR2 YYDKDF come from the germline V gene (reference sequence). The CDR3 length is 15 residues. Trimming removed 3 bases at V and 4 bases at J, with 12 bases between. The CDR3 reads CATSSVTGSTGELFF. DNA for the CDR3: TGTGCCACCAGCAGCGTAACAGGGAGCACCGGGGAGCTGTTTTTT.

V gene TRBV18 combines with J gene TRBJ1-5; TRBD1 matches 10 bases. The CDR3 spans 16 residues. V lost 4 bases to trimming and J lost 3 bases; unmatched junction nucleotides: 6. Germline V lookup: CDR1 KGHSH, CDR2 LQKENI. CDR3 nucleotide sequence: TGTGCCAGCTCACTAGGGACAGGGGCGGTCAATCAGCCCCAGCATTTT. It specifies CASSLGTGAVNQPQHF.

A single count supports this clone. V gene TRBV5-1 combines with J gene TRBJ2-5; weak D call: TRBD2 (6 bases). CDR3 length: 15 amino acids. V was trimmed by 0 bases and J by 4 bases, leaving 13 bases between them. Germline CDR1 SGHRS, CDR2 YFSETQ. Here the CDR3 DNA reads TGCGCCAGCAGCTTGGAAGGAGGGATCGGAGAGACCCAGTACTTC. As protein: CASSLEGGIGETQYF.

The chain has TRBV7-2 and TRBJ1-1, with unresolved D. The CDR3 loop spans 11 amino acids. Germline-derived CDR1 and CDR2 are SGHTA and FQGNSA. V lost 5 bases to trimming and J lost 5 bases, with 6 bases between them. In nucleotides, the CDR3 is TGTGCCAGCAGCGTTAAAACTGAAGCTTTCTTT. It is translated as CASSVKTEAFF.